This TCR beta chain was sequenced for a study of cytotoxic CD8 clonotypes in ibrutinib-treated CLL. Study in general: Of the patients, some eleven were relapsed/refractory, over 14 treatment-naive and under 18 IGHV unmutated. Response samples were drawn at a median of approximately 11 months of treatment, range 6 to 36. Study findings and constraints: Few clonotypes were public, and these shrank or held steady under treatment.

With regard to this clone: Antigen: not known.

TCRdb's copy holds only in-frame clones and misses some; the assay was immunoSEQ multiplex PCR. Among over 120,000 clones listed, about 79% were seen once. The CDR3 runs 14 residues. V lost 8 bases, J lost 7 bases, and 10 bases stayed unmatched. Germline V gene sequence: CDR1 SEHNR, CDR2 FQNEAQ (reference sequence). This TCR came from a human donor with chronic lymphocytic leukemia. The material sequenced was PBMCs, taken after 12 months of ibrutinib treatment. This sequence joins TRBV7-9 and TRBJ2-5, with 10 bases matching TRBD1. CDR3 residues: CASVWTGGERTQYF. The CDR3 nucleotides read TGTGCCAGCGTATGGACAGGGGGAGAGAGGACCCAGTACTTC.